This TCR beta chain was profiled in a study of cytomegalovirus exposure and HLA in healthy donors. Study results and caveats: Equally common other TCR beta chains were less clonally expanded than HLA-associated ones, a later analysis found. In a later analysis, V- and J-gene trimming of beta chains associated with a DCLRE1C missense variant, replicated independently. Being indistinguishable, some V segments were excluded, TRBV6-2 and TRBV6-3 among them.

Healthy bone marrow donors made up the donors. The PCR ran on 60 Vbeta and 13 Jbeta primers. TCRdb's copy holds only in-frame clones and misses some; the assay was immunoSEQ multiplex PCR. The data hold around 99,000 clones, with roughly two thirds observed a single time. A word on this clone: What it binds is unknown.

This CDR3 is 14 amino acids long. V was shortened by 2 bases and J by 5 bases, with 13 bases between the two germline ends. Germline V gene sequence: CDR1 SGHDN, CDR2 FVKESK. Sequenced: PBMCs. The V call is TRBV14, the J call TRBJ2-7; a weak D match, TRBD2 (6 bases). The receptor's source is a man between 40 and 49 years old in good health and CMV-seronegative. The CDR3 DNA is TGTGCCAGCAGCCAACTGGGGACTGACCACGAGCAGTACTTC. This encodes CASSQLGTDHEQYF.